Sequencing of this T cell receptor beta chain was carried out in a study of T cell clonality in common variable immunodeficiency. Study results and limitations: Common variable immunodeficiency TCR beta sequences reportedly had fewer deletions and N-nucleotide insertions.

V lost 3 bases to trimming and J lost 1 base, with 6 bases between them. Germline CDR1 MNHNS, CDR2 SASEGT. The CDR3 contains 13 residues. In regard to this clone: Its antigen remains unknown. Read data end 3 residues before the CDR3 end; the end is taken from the germline J gene.

Blood came from CVID subjects not ill and not taking immunomodulatory or immunosuppressive medication. The data were produced by immunoSEQ multiplex PCR, yet TCRdb's version contains in-frame clones alone and is incomplete. The sample table sets out several thousand clones. The sequence was collected from a human donor with common variable immunodeficiency. J is TRBJ1-1 and V is TRBV6-1; D call uncertain. Specimen: peripheral blood mononuclear cells. The covered CDR3 bases are TGTGCCAGCAGTGACAGTTCGAACACTGAA. This translates into CASSDSSNTE. The whole CDR3 region reads CASSDSSNTEAFF.